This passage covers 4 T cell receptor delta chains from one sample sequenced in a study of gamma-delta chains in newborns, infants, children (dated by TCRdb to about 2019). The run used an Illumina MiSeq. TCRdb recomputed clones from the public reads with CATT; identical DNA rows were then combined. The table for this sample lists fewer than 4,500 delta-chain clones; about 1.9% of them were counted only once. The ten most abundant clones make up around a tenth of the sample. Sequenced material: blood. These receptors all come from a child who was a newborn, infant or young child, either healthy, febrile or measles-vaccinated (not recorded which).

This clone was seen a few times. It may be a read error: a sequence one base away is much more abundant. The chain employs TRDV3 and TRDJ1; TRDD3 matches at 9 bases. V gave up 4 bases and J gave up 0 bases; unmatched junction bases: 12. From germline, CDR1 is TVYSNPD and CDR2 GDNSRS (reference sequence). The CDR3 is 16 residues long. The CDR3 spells CASSYWGTSYTDKLIF. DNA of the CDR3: TGTGCCTCCTCTTACTGGGGGACCTCCTACACCGATAAACTCATCTTT. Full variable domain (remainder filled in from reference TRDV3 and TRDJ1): CDKVTQSSPDQTVASGSEVVLLCTYDTVYSNPDLFWYRIRPDYSFQFVFYGDNSRSEGADFTQGRFSVKHILTQKAFHLVISPVRTEDSATYYCASSYWGTSYTDKLIFGKGTRVTVEP.

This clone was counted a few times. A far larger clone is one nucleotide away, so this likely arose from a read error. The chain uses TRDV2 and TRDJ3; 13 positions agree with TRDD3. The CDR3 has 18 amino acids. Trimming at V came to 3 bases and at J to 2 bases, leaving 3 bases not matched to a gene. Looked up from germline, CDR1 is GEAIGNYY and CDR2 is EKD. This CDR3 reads CACDYWGIRPWDTRQMFF. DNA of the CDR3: TGTGCCTGTGACTACTGGGGGATACGCCCCTGGGACACCCGACAGATGTTTTTC.

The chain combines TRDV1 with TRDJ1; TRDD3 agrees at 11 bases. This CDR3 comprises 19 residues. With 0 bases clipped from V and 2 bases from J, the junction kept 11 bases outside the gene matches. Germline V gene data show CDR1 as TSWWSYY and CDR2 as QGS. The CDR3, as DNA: TGTGCTCTTGGGGAACTAACTACTGGGGGATATGTAGGTACCGATAAACTCATCTTT. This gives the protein CALGELTTGGYVGTDKLIF.

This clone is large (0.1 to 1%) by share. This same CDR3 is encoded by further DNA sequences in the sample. CDR3 loop: CACHQILGDISWDTRQMFF. In nucleotides, the CDR3 is TGTGCCTGTCATCAGATACTGGGGGATATCTCCTGGGACACCCGACAGATGTTTTTC. The chain couples TRDV2 to TRDJ3, with 11 bases fitting TRDD3. The CDR3 consists of 19 residues. Per the germline V gene, CDR1 is GEAIGNYY and CDR2 is EKD. Losses at the gene ends were 6 bases for V and 0 bases for J; bases not matched to a gene: 9.